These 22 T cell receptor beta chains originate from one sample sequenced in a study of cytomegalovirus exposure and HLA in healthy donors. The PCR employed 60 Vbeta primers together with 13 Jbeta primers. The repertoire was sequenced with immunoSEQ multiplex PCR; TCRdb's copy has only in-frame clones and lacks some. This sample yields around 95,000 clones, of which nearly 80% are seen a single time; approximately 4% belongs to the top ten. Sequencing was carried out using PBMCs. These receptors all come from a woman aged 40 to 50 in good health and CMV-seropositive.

CDR3 amino acids: CASSQQGDFDYTF. CDR3 nucleotide sequence: TGTGCCAGCAGTCAGCAGGGGGATTTTGACTACACCTTC. The chain links TRBV6-5 to TRBJ1-2; 7 positions match TRBD1. From germline, CDR1 is MNHEY and CDR2 SVGAGI. After removal of 5 bases from V and 10 bases from J, the junction contained 10 bases not matched to a gene. This CDR3 comprises 13 residues.

DNA of the CDR3: TGTGCCAGCACCCCTCCAGCGGACACCGGGGAGCTGTTTTTT. Protein product: CASTPPADTGELFF. This chain uses TRBV6-1 with TRBJ2-2; the D gene is possibly TRBD2 (5 bases). Germline CDR1 and CDR2: MNHNS and SASEGT. The V and J ends lost 7 bases and 3 bases respectively, with 12 bases between them. The CDR3 spans 14 residues.

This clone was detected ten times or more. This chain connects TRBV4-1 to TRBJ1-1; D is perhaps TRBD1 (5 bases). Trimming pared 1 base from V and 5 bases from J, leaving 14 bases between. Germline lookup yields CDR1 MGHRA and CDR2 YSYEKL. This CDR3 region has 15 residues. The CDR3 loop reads CASSQVARASTEAFF. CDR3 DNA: TGCGCCAGCAGCCAAGTAGCCAGGGCATCGACTGAAGCTTTCTTT.

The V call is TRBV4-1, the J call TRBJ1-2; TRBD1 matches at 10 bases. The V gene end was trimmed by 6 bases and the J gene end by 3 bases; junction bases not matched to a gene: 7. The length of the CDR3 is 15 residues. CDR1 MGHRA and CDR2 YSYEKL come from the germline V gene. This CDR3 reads CASRPPGQGHYGYTF. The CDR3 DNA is TGCGCCAGCAGGCCTCCGGGACAGGGGCACTATGGCTACACCTTC.

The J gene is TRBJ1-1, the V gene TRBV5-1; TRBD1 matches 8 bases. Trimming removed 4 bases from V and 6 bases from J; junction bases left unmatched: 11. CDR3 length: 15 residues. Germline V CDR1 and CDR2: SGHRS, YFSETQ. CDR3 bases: TGCGCCAGCAGCCCAGGGGACAGGTTAATTTCTGAAGCTTTCTTT. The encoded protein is CASSPGDRLISEAFF.

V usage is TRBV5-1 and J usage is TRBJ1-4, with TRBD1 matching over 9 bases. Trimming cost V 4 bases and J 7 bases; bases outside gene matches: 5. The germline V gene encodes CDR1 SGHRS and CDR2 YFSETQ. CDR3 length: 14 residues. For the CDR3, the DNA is TGCGCCAGCAGCACGGGACAGGGCTTTGAAAAACTGTTTTTT. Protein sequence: CASSTGQGFEKLFF.

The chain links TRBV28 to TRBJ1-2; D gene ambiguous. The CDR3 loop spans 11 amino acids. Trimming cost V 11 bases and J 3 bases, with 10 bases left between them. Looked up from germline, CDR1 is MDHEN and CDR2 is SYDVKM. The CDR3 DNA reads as TGTGCCTCCCGCCGGGACTATGGCTACACCTTC. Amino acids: CASRRDYGYTF.

CDR3 DNA: TGTGCCAGCAGCCCTCTTCGCCTAGCGGCCTCTCAAGAGACCCAGTACTTC. Its protein product is CASSPLRLAASQETQYF. The J gene is TRBJ2-5, the V gene TRBV7-9, with 7 bases fitting TRBD2. Losses at the gene ends were 5 bases for V and 2 bases for J; bases not matched to a gene: 14. CDR1 SEHNR and CDR2 FQNEAQ come from the germline V gene (reference sequence). This CDR3 spans 17 amino acids.

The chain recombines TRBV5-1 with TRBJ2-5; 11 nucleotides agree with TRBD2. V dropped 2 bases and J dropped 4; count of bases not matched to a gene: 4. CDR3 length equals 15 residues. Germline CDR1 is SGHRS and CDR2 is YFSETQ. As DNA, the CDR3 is TGCGCCAGCAGCTTTCGTCTAGCGGGAGGAGAGACCCAGTACTTC. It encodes CASSFRLAGGETQYF.

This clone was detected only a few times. This CDR3 is CASSSPGQGQVTGELFF. The CDR3 DNA sequence: TGTGCCAGCAGCTCACCGGGACAGGGACAGGTCACCGGGGAGCTGTTTTTT. J is TRBJ2-2 and V is TRBV7-8; TRBD1 matches at 9 bases. Germline V CDR1 and CDR2: SGHVS, FQNEAQ. The CDR3 sequence is 17 residues long. After removal of 4 bases from V and 4 bases from J, the junction contained 10 bases not matched to a gene. Combining the CDR3 with reference TRBV7-8 and TRBJ2-2 gives the whole variable domain GAGVSQSPRYKVAKRGQDVALRCDPISGHVSLFWYQQALGQGPEFLTYFQNEAQLDKSGLPSDRFFAERPEGSVSTLKIQRTQQEDSAVYLCASSSPGQGQVTGELFFGEGSRLTVL.

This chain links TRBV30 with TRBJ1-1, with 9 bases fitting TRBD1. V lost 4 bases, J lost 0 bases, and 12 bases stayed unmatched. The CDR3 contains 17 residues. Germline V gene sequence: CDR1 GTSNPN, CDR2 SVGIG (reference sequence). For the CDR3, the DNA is TGTGCCTGGAAAAGAACCGGGACAGGGCGGGTGAACACTGAAGCTTTCTTT. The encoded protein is CAWKRTGTGRVNTEAFF.

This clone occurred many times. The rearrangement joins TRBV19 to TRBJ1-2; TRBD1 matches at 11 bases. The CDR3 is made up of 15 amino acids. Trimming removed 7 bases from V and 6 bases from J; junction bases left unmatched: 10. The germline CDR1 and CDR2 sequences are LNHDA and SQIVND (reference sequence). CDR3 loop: CASTRQDRGPNGYTF. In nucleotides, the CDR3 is TGTGCCAGTACCCGACAGGACAGGGGGCCTAATGGCTACACCTTC.

The CDR3, as DNA: TGTGCCAGCAGCTTACGGCGGTTGACTTACAATGAGCAGTTCTTC. Amino acids: CASSLRRLTYNEQFF. The gene calls are TRBV5-6 and TRBJ2-1; D unresolved. V was cut by 2 bases and J by 4 bases, with 13 bases left in between. In germline, CDR1 is SGHDT, CDR2 YYEEEE. This CDR3 is 15 amino acids long.

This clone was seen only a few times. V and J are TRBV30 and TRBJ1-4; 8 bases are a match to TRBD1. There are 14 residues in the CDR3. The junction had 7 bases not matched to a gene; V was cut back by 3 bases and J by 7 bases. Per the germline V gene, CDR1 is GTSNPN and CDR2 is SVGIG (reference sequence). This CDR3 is CAWSQGALGEKLFF. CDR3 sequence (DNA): TGTGCCTGGAGCCAGGGGGCACTAGGTGAAAAACTGTTTTTT.

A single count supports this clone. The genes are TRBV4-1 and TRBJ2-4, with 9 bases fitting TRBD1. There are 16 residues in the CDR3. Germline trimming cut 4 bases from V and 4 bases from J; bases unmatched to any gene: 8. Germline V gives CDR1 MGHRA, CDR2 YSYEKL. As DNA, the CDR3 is TGCGCCAGCAGCCTCCCGGGACAGGGCTCTAAAAACATTCAGTACTTC. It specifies CASSLPGQGSKNIQYF.

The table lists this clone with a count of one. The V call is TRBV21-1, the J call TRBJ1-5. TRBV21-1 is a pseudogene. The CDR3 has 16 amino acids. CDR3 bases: TGTGCCAGCAGCACCCCGCCTGGGAGGGGTAAGCAGCCCCAGCATTTT. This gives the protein CASSTPPGRGKQPQHF.

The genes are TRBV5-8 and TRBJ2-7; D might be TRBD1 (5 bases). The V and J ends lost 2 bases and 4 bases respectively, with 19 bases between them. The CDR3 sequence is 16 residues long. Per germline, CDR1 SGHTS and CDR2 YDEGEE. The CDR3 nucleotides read TGTGCCAGCAGCTTCGACATCCAGGGTGGTGGGTACGAGCAGTACTTC. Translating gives CASSFDIQGGGYEQYF.

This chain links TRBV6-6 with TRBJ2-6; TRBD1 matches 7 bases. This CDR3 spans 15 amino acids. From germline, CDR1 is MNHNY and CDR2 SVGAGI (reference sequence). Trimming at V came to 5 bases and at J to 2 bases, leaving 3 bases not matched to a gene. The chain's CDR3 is CASSNDRAGANVLTF. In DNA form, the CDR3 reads TGTGCCAGCAGTAACGACAGGGCTGGGGCCAACGTCCTGACTTTC.

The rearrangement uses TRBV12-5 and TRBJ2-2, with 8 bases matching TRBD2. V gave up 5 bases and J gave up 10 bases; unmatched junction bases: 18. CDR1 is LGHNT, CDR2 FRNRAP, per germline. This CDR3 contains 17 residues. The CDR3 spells CASGIYLYPGGRVELFF. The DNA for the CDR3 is TGTGCTAGTGGTATCTACCTTTACCCGGGAGGGCGTGTGGAGCTGTTTTTT. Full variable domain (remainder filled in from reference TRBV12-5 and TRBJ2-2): DARVTQTPRHKVTEMGQEVTMRCQPILGHNTVFWYRQTMMQGLELLAYFRNRAPLDDSGMPKDRFSAEMPDATLATLKIQPSEPRDSAVYFCASGIYLYPGGRVELFFGEGSRLTVL.

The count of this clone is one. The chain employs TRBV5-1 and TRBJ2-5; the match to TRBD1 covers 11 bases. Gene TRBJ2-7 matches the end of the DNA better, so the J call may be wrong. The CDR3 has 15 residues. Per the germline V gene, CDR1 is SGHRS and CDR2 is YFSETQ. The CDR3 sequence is CASSQAGQGAREQYF. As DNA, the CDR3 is TGCGCCAGCAGCCAGGCCGGACAGGGGGCGCGCGAGCAGTACTTC.

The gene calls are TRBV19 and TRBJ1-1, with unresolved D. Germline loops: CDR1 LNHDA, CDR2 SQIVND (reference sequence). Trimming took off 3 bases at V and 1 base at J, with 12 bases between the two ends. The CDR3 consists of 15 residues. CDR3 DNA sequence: TGTGCCAGTAGTATCGCGAGGTTCAGGAACACTGAAGCTTTCTTT. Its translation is CASSIARFRNTEAFF. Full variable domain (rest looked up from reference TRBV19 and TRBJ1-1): DGGITQSPKYLFRKEGQNVTLSCEQNLNHDAMYWYRQDPGQGLRLIYYSQIVNDFQKGDIAEGYSVSREKKESFPLTVTSAQKNPTAFYLCASSIARFRNTEAFFGQGTRLTVV.

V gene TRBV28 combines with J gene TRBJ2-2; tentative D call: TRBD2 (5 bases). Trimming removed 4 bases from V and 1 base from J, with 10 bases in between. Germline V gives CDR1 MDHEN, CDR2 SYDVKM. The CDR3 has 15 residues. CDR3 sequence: CASSSPGGNTGELFF. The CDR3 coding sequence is TGTGCCAGCAGTTCCCCAGGAGGGAACACCGGGGAGCTGTTTTTT.